One and the same sample provided the 8 T cell receptor beta chains below, sequenced in a study of monozygotic twins with cystic fibrosis. Libraries were prepared by immunoSEQ multiplex PCR; TCRdb keeps only in-frame clonotypes and omits some of them. The table records about 35,000 clones, under 70% of them present only once. Specimen: blood. The receptors were gathered from a girl aged 5-17 years with cystic fibrosis.

This rearrangement joins TRBV19 to TRBJ1-4; D is perhaps TRBD1 (5 bases). Trimming left V 3 bases short and J 10 bases short, with 15 bases between. The CDR3 runs 14 residues. Per germline, CDR1 LNHDA and CDR2 SQIVND (reference sequence). The DNA for the CDR3 is TGTGCCAGTAGTATGGACGCCTCGGGGGGAAAACTGTTTTTT. As protein: CASSMDASGGKLFF. The full variable domain, in which reference TRBV19 and TRBJ1-4 provide the parts outside the CDR3, is DGGITQSPKYLFRKEGQNVTLSCEQNLNHDAMYWYRQDPGQGLRLIYYSQIVNDFQKGDIAEGYSVSREKKESFPLTVTSAQKNPTAFYLCASSMDASGGKLFFGSGTQLSVL.

The chain couples TRBV30 to TRBJ1-1; D is undetermined. Germline loops: CDR1 GTSNPN, CDR2 SVGIG (reference sequence). V shed 2 bases and J shed 1 base, with 14 bases lying between them. The CDR3 is made up of 15 amino acids. Here the CDR3 DNA reads TGTGCCTGGAGTCGGGATATCCTAAAGAACACTGAAGCTTTCTTT. This translates into CAWSRDILKNTEAFF.

Concerning this clone itself: A junction boundary mismatches the germline segment, possibly from a read error. The chain recombines TRBV7-2 with TRBJ1-4, with D unclear. This CDR3 is 13 amino acids long. Germline assignment: CDR1 SGHTA and CDR2 FQGNSA. CDR3 sequence: CASSRPTSEKLFF. CDR3 DNA sequence: TGTGCCAGCAGCCGCCCGACTAGTGAAAAACTGTTTTTT.

There are a few counts of this clone. The V call is TRBV7-9, the J call TRBJ1-2; no clear D gene. The CDR3 has 13 amino acids. V lost 5 bases and J 4 bases, leaving 11 bases between the germline ends. Germline assignment: CDR1 SEHNR and CDR2 FQNEAQ (reference sequence). CDR3 sequence: CASSPQLGYGYTF. The CDR3, as DNA: TGTGCCAGCAGCCCCCAATTGGGCTATGGCTACACCTTC.

This clone was detected only a few times. This chain's CDR3 is CASRGGVNTEAFF. CDR3 in DNA: TGTGCCAGCAGGGGAGGGGTGAACACTGAAGCTTTCTTT. The chain combines TRBV2 with TRBJ1-1; TRBD1 is a possible D gene (5 bases). Germline CDR1 SNHLY, CDR2 FYNNEI. With 6 bases removed from V and 0 bases from J, the gap between germline ends came to 8 bases. There are 13 residues in the CDR3.

The chain has TRBV4-3 and TRBJ2-1; D uncertain. Germline V lookup: CDR1 LGHNA, CDR2 YSLEER. Trimming took off 1 base at V and 6 bases at J, with 7 bases between the two ends. The CDR3 length is 13 residues. CDR3 sequence (DNA): TGCGCCAGCAGCCAAGTCTTGGGCAATGAGCAGTTCTTC. Protein product: CASSQVLGNEQFF.

The chain uses TRBV4-3 and TRBJ2-3; 11 bases align to TRBD2. With 3 bases clipped from V and 6 bases from J, the junction kept 5 bases outside the gene matches. This CDR3 contains 15 residues. The germline V gene encodes CDR1 LGHNA and CDR2 YSLEER. DNA of the CDR3: TGCGCCAGCAGCCAGGTAGCGGGAGGGGTGGATACGCAGTATTTT. Translating gives CASSQVAGGVDTQYF.

The chain employs TRBV19 and TRBJ2-2, with TRBD1 matching 9 bases. The V gene end was trimmed by 2 bases and the J gene end by 10 bases; junction bases not matched to a gene: 17. The CDR3 has 18 residues. Germline V lookup: CDR1 LNHDA, CDR2 SQIVND (reference sequence). CDR3 in amino acids: CASSISIRRDRAAEELFF. CDR3 nucleotides: TGTGCCAGTAGTATATCTATTAGGCGGGACAGGGCAGCCGAGGAGCTGTTTTTT.